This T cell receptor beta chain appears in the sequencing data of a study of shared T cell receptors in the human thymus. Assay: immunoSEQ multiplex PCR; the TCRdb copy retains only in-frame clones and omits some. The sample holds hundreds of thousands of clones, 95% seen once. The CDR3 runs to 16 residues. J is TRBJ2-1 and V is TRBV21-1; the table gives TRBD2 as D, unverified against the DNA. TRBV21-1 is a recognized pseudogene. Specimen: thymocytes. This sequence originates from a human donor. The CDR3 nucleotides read TGTGCCGAACGGGGTGGGGCTAGCGGGAGGGCCAATGAGCAGTTCTTC. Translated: CAERGGASGRANEQFF.